The rows below give T cell receptor beta chains drawn from one sample of a study of human T cells and chemical hapten exposure. Via MiXCR, TCRdb re-called the RACE reads, giving one row per CDR3 protein. The sample includes some 180,000 distinct CDR3 sequences, 24% of them seen just once. The sample was whole blood, taken in connection with sensitization to the hapten diphenylcyclopropenone (DPC). These receptors all stem from a woman in her thirties or forties with alopecia areata. Some clones in this sample may be carry-over from other donors' samples. CDR3s include the opening cysteine and the closing phenylalanine or tryptophan. A D gene is named only where the DNA matches it firmly. Expanded clones get a size class; other rows say once, few or many, or leave the size out.

D gene: -
J gene: TRBJ1-1
V gene: TRBV6-5
clone size: few
CDR3 DNA: TGTGCCAGCAGTTACAGGCTTGAAGCTTTCTTT
CDR3 protein: CASSYRLEAFF

D gene: -
J gene: TRBJ2-6
V gene: TRBV2
clone size: few
CDR3 DNA: TGTGCCAGCAAGGTAGTGCGGGGGGCCAACGTCCTGACTTTC
CDR3 protein: CASKVVRGANVLTF

D gene: TRBD1
J gene: TRBJ2-2
V gene: TRBV20-1
clone size: many
CDR3 DNA: TGCAGTGCTACGCGACAGGGATTGAACACCGGGGAGCTGTTTTTT
CDR3 protein: CSATRQGLNTGELFF

D gene: TRBD2
J gene: TRBJ2-1
V gene: TRBV28
clone size: -
CDR3 DNA: TGTGCCAGCAGTTTAATCTGGACTAGCGGATACAATGAGCAGTTCTTC
CDR3 protein: CASSLIWTSGYNEQFF

D gene: -
J gene: TRBJ2-3
V gene: TRBV24-1
clone size: -
CDR3 DNA: TGTGCCACCAGCGCTTTGGTCGCAGATACGCAGTATTTT
CDR3 protein: CATSALVADTQYF

D gene: -
J gene: TRBJ2-4
V gene: TRBV20-1
clone size: -
CDR3 DNA: TGCAGTGCCCTTGGACTAGCCAAAAACATTCAGTACTTC
CDR3 protein: CSALGLAKNIQYF

D gene: -
J gene: TRBJ2-5
V gene: TRBV5-4
clone size: -
CDR3 DNA: TGTGCCAGCAGCCTAAGGCGCGTTGGGGCCCGACAAGAGACCCAGTACTTC
CDR3 protein: CASSLRRVGARQETQYF

D gene: -
J gene: TRBJ2-4
V gene: TRBV12-3/TRBV12-4
clone size: many
CDR3 DNA: TGTGCCAGCAGTTTAGTGTCTGGGGTTGTTCAGTACTTC
CDR3 protein: CASSLVSGVVQYF

D gene: -
J gene: TRBJ1-1
V gene: TRBV12-3/TRBV12-4
clone size: few
CDR3 DNA: TGTGCCAGCAGTTTCCCTGGACAGCTGAACACTGAAGCTTTCTTT
CDR3 protein: CASSFPGQLNTEAFF

D gene: -
J gene: TRBJ1-6
V gene: TRBV27
clone size: -
CDR3 DNA: TGTGCCAGCAGTTTAGAAGGACAGAGGAATTCACCCCTCCACTTT
CDR3 protein: CASSLEGQRNSPLHF

D gene: TRBD1
J gene: TRBJ1-5
V gene: TRBV28
clone size: few
CDR3 DNA: TGTGCCAGCACCCTGAGGGGGGGACAGGGTATGTTAGGCAATCAGCCCCAGCATTTT
CDR3 protein: CASTLRGGQGMLGNQPQHF

D gene: -
J gene: TRBJ2-3
V gene: TRBV27
clone size: many
CDR3 DNA: TGTGCCAGCAGTTTTGGGAGCGCAGATACGCAGTATTTT
CDR3 protein: CASSFGSADTQYF

D gene: -
J gene: TRBJ2-7
V gene: TRBV5-6
clone size: -
CDR3 DNA: TGTGCCAGCAGCTTCGTTAGGGACGTACCGTACTTC
CDR3 protein: CASSFVRDVPYF

D gene: -
J gene: TRBJ2-6
V gene: TRBV9
clone size: -
CDR3 DNA: TGTGCCAGCAGCGTAGTGAGTTCTGGGGCCAACGTCCTGACTTTC
CDR3 protein: CASSVVSSGANVLTF

D gene: -
J gene: TRBJ2-7
V gene: TRBV7-2
clone size: few
CDR3 DNA: TGTGCCAGCAGCCTTCCTGTATATGGGGAGCAGTACTTC
CDR3 protein: CASSLPVYGEQYF

D gene: TRBD2
J gene: TRBJ2-3
V gene: TRBV10-3
clone size: few
CDR3 DNA: TGTGCCATCAGTGAGGCCCGACTAGCGGGAGGGGGAGATACGCAGTATTTT
CDR3 protein: CAISEARLAGGGDTQYF

D gene: TRBD2
J gene: TRBJ2-5
V gene: TRBV6-1
clone size: -
CDR3 DNA: TGTGCCAGCATTGCCGGGACTAGCGGGAGGGAGACCCAGTACTTC
CDR3 protein: CASIAGTSGRETQYF

D gene: -
J gene: TRBJ2-7
V gene: TRBV21-1
clone size: -
CDR3 DNA: TGTGCCAGCCACCGGGACGGAAATACCTACGAGCAGTACTTC
CDR3 protein: CASHRDGNTYEQYF

D gene: -
J gene: TRBJ1-4
V gene: TRBV29-1
clone size: few
CDR3 DNA: TGCAGCGGACGTGGCCCAGAAAATGAAAAACTGTTTTTT
CDR3 protein: CSGRGPENEKLFF

D gene: TRBD2
J gene: TRBJ2-5
V gene: TRBV4-2
clone size: few
CDR3 DNA: TGTGCCAGCAGCCCCACGACTAGCGATAGGGGGGCCCAGTACTTC
CDR3 protein: CASSPTTSDRGAQYF

D gene: -
J gene: TRBJ2-7
V gene: TRBV4-3
clone size: few
CDR3 DNA: TGCGCCAGCAGCCAAGAATTCGGCTTCCGCGACGGACCCTACGAGCAGTACTTC
CDR3 protein: CASSQEFGFRDGPYEQYF

D gene: -
J gene: TRBJ2-2
V gene: TRBV12-3/TRBV12-4
clone size: -
CDR3 DNA: TGTGCCAGCAGTTCTCCCAACGACAGGGGGGAGCTGTTTTTT
CDR3 protein: CASSSPNDRGELFF

D gene: -
J gene: TRBJ1-6
V gene: TRBV7-9
clone size: -
CDR3 DNA: TGTGCCAGCAGCGACGACAGGAATAATTCACCCCTCCACTTT
CDR3 protein: CASSDDRNNSPLHF

D gene: -
J gene: TRBJ1-2
V gene: TRBV28
clone size: few
CDR3 DNA: TGTGCCAGCAACGAATCAGGGGCGCCTGGCTACACCTTC
CDR3 protein: CASNESGAPGYTF

D gene: TRBD2
J gene: TRBJ2-1
V gene: TRBV7-8
clone size: -
CDR3 DNA: TGTGCCAGCAGCCCATGGGCTAGCGGGGATAATTACAATGAGCAGTTCTTC
CDR3 protein: CASSPWASGDNYNEQFF

D gene: -
J gene: TRBJ2-1
V gene: TRBV7-2
clone size: few
CDR3 DNA: TGTGCCAGCAGCTTAGCGCTGACGGGGAGGTTTTACAATGAGCAGTTCTTC
CDR3 protein: CASSLALTGRFYNEQFF

D gene: -
J gene: TRBJ2-7
V gene: TRBV27
clone size: many
CDR3 DNA: TGTGCCAGCGATAAGACGTCCCGGGGGACGAGGAACGAGCAGTACTTC
CDR3 protein: CASDKTSRGTRNEQYF

D gene: -
J gene: TRBJ2-2
V gene: TRBV20-1
clone size: many
CDR3 DNA: TGCAGTGCCCCCCGGGGGACCGGGGAGCTGTTTTTT
CDR3 protein: CSAPRGTGELFF

D gene: TRBD2
J gene: TRBJ2-1
V gene: TRBV7-6
clone size: -
CDR3 DNA: TGTGCCAGCAGCTTAGATCCTAGCGGGAGGAGGAATGAGCAGTTCTTC
CDR3 protein: CASSLDPSGRRNEQFF

D gene: -
J gene: TRBJ2-7
V gene: TRBV7-9
clone size: few
CDR3 DNA: TGTGCCAGCAGCCCCGGGACGCCCTCCTACGAGCAGTACTTC
CDR3 protein: CASSPGTPSYEQYF

D gene: TRBD1
J gene: TRBJ2-5
V gene: TRBV6-2/TRBV6-3
clone size: few
CDR3 DNA: TGTGCCAGCAGTTCCGACAGGGTCGGGCAGACCCAGTACTTC
CDR3 protein: CASSSDRVGQTQYF